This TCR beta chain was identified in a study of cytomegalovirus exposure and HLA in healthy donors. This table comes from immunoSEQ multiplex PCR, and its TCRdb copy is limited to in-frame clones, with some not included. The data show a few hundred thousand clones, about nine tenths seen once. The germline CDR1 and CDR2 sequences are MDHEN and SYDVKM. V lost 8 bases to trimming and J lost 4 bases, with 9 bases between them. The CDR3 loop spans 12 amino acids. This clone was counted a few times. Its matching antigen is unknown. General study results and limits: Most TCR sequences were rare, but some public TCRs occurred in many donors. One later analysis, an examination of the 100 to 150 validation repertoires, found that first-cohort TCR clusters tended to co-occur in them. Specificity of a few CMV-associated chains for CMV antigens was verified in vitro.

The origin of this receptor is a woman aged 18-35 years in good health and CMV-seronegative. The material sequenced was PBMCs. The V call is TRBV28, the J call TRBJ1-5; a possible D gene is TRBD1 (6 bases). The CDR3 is CASLGGNQPQHF. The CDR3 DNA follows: TGTGCCAGCCTAGGGGGTAATCAGCCCCAGCATTTT.